Each of the 4 T cell receptor beta chains below was sequenced from the same sample in a study of cytomegalovirus exposure and HLA in healthy donors. The primer mix had 60 Vbeta and 13 Jbeta primers. TCRdb's table, derived via immunoSEQ multiplex PCR, lists solely in-frame clones and lacks some. The sample yields 180,000 or so clones, over 60% seen once. The material sequenced was PBMCs. All receptors derive from a man aged 50 or older in good health and CMV-seropositive.

This chain joins TRBV7-2 and TRBJ1-1; 7 bases align to TRBD1. This CDR3 has 15 residues. V lost 5 bases and J lost 0; bases outside the gene matches: 6. Germline V gene lookup returns CDR1 SGHTA and CDR2 FQGNSA. The CDR3 nucleotides read TGTGCCAGCAGCGGGCAGGGGGGAATGAACACTGAAGCTTTCTTT. This translates into CASSGQGGMNTEAFF.

The genes are TRBV9 and TRBJ1-1; 7 nucleotides line up with TRBD1. The V gene's germline CDR1 is SGDLS and CDR2 YYNGEE. The CDR3 runs to 16 residues. The trim removed 2 bases at V and 3 bases at J, leaving 10 bases unmatched. The CDR3 loop is CASSVREQGRDTEAFF. The DNA for the CDR3 is TGTGCCAGCAGCGTTCGAGAACAGGGGAGAGACACTGAAGCTTTCTTT.

This chain connects TRBV7-8 to TRBJ1-5, with 8 bases lining up with TRBD1. Trimming cost V 5 bases and J 4 bases; bases outside gene matches: 4. The germline V gene has CDR1 SGHVS and CDR2 FQNEAQ. The CDR3 is made up of 14 amino acids. CDR3 DNA: TGTGCCAGCAGCATGGACAGGGTAAATCAGCCCCAGCATTTT. Its translation: CASSMDRVNQPQHF.

This rearrangement joins TRBV7-2 to TRBJ1-6; no firm D call. CDR1 and CDR2 (germline): SGHTA, FQGNSA. Trimming left V 6 bases short and J 11 bases short, with 8 bases between. CDR3 size: 11 residues. For the CDR3, the DNA is TGTGCCAGCAGGCGATCGACACCCCTCCACTTT. Amino acid sequence: CASRRSTPLHF. The full variable domain, in which reference TRBV7-2 and TRBJ1-6 provide the parts outside the CDR3, is GAGVSQSPSNKVTEKGKDVELRCDPISGHTALYWYRQSLGQGLEFLIYFQGNSAPDKSGLPSDRFSAERTGGSVSTLTIQRTQQEDSAVYLCASRRSTPLHFGNGTRLTVT.